A selection of T cell receptor beta chains follows, all from one sample in a study of cytomegalovirus exposure and HLA in healthy donors. Here immunoSEQ multiplex PCR was the method, and the copy in TCRdb shows in-frame clones only, minus some. The table records 95,000 to 150,000 clones, 70% to 90% of them present only once. Source material: PBMCs. The origin of the receptors is a man aged 18 to 30 in good health and CMV-seropositive. Each CDR3 is given with its conserved first and last residue. Fields, in order: D gene, V gene, J gene, clone size, CDR3 DNA, CDR3 protein. A D gene is named only where the DNA matches it firmly. A clone size is listed for some rows: how often the clone was seen (once, few, many), or a class if it is expanded.

.,TRBV29-1,TRBJ2-3,.,TGCAGCGTACATGGCCGCCTCACAGATACGCAGTATTTT,CSVHGRLTDTQYF
TRBD1,TRBV7-2,TRBJ2-7,.,TGTGCCAGCAGTCTGACAGGGGACGAGCAGTACTTC,CASSLTGDEQYF
.,TRBV29-1,TRBJ1-1,.,TGCAGCGTGGACAGAGAGAACACTGAAGCTTTCTTT,CSVDRENTEAFF
.,TRBV5-5,TRBJ1-2,once,TGTGCCAGCAGCTTGGTTTTACCGGGGGGCACACATAACTATGGCTACACCTTC,CASSLVLPGGTHNYGYTF
.,TRBV15,TRBJ1-4,.,TGTGCCACCGGCGCAGGGGATGAAAAACTGTTTTTT,CATGAGDEKLFF
.,TRBV7-3,TRBJ1-1,.,TGTGCCAGCAGCGATTCCGGCAGGGGAGACACTGAAGCTTTCTTT,CASSDSGRGDTEAFF
.,TRBV5-6,TRBJ2-7,.,TGTGCCAGCAGCTTGTTAACAGGGCCCTACGGGGAGCAGTACTTC,CASSLLTGPYGEQYF
TRBD1,TRBV25-1,TRBJ2-3,few,TGTGCCAGCAGGACAACAGGGGGCCTGGGTAGTACGCAGTATTTT,CASRTTGGLGSTQYF
TRBD2,TRBV29-1,TRBJ2-1,.,TGCAGCGCACGGCCGGGGGGAGGCAATGAGCAGTTCTTC,CSARPGGGNEQFF
.,TRBV30,TRBJ2-2,.,TGTGCCTGGAGCGACGGTTTAGGGTTCCCGGGGGTTCCCGGGGAGCTGTTTTTT,CAWSDGLGFPGVPGELFF
TRBD1,TRBV15,TRBJ2-5,.,TGTGCCACCAGCAGTGGGGGACAGGTGACAGAGACCCAGTACTTC,CATSSGGQVTETQYF
.,TRBV6-5,TRBJ2-3,.,TGTGCCAGCAGTTACTCGATGGGCAGGGGCACAGATACGCAGTATTTT,CASSYSMGRGTDTQYF
.,TRBV2,TRBJ1-1,.,TGTGCCAGCAGTGAGCAGGGGCAAATGGACACTGAAGCTTTCTTT,CASSEQGQMDTEAFF
.,TRBV29-1,TRBJ1-2,.,TGCAGCGTTCCCAAAGACGGGTATGGCTACACCTTC,CSVPKDGYGYTF
TRBD1,TRBV6-5,TRBJ2-3,.,TGTGCCAGCAGCCGGGACAGAAGCACAGATACGCAGTATTTT,CASSRDRSTDTQYF
.,TRBV6-5,TRBJ2-7,once,TGTGCCAGCAGTTACTCGGCCAGGGGAACTAGTGAGCAGTACTTC,CASSYSARGTSEQYF
.,TRBV10-3,TRBJ2-5,few,TGTGCCATCAGTGGATCCGCCCGGGTCCAAGAGACCCAGTACTTC,CAISGSARVQETQYF
.,TRBV27,TRBJ1-2,.,TGTGCCAGCAGCCCCCGGGCGGGGGCGGCCTATGGCTACACCTTC,CASSPRAGAAYGYTF
TRBD1,TRBV5-1,TRBJ1-1,.,TGCGCCAGCAGCTCGAAACAGGGGGCCAATGAAGCTTTCTTT,CASSSKQGANEAFF
.,TRBV27,TRBJ1-2,.,TGTGCCAGCAGATTCGGGAAGGGAGGGTCTGACTATGGCTACACCTTC,CASRFGKGGSDYGYTF
.,TRBV7-9,TRBJ1-2,.,TGTGCCAGCAATGCGGACAGAACGGACTATGGCTACACCTTC,CASNADRTDYGYTF
TRBD1,TRBV10-3,TRBJ2-1,once,TGTGCCATCACCCCCGCCGGGACAGGGACGAATGAGCAGTTCTTC,CAITPAGTGTNEQFF
.,TRBV11-3,TRBJ2-5,once,TGTGCCAGCAGCAGCAGGTCCGGAGAGACCCAGTACTTC,CASSSRSGETQYF
.,TRBV2,TRBJ2-7,few,TGTGCCAGCAAGCGAAGCTCCTACGAGCAGTACTTC,CASKRSSYEQYF